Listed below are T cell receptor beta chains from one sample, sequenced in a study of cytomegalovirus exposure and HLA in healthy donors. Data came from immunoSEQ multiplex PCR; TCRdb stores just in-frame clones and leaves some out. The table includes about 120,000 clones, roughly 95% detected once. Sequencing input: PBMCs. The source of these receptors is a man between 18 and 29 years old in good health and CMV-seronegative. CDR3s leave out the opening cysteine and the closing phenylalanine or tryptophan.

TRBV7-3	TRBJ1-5	ASSLKESPRDISNQPQH
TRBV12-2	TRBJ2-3	ASRLGTRQRTDTQY
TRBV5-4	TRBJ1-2	ASSFSGGDGYT
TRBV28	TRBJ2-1	ASSLGGTMNEQF
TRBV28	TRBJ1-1	ASSLDLEAF
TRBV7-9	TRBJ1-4	ASSSPQDDYEKLF
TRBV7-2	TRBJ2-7	ASSPVEGSRSSYEQY
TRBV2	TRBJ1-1	ASSQGQGGGTEAF
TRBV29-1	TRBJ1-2	SVEDRGRVYGYT
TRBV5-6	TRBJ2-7	ASSLVTHTGREQY
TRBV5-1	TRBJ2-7	ASSSTGASYEQY
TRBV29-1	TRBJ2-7	SVIYRDRLAGGPYEQY
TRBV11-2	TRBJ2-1	ASSFTNEQF
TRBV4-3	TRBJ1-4	ASSQEPGQTNEKLF
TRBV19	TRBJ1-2	ASSFTGIYPYGYT
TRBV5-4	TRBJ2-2	ASSKTSGRARRGTGELF
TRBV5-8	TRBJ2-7	ASIPTGEQY
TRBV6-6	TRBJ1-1	ATSQPGQGAQEAF
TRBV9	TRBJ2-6	ASSVGQQISGANVLT
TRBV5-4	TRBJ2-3	ASSSGQDPTDTQY
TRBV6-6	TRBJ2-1	ASSLGQGSYNEQF
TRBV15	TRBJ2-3	ATSANRDRLIDTQY
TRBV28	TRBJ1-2	ASSFQGYGGYT
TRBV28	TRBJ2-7	ASSLYRDRTYEQY
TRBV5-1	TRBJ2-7	ASSLAWGDEQY
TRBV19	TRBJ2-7	ASSASGRTTYEQY
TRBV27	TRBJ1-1	ATQSRTGKISRGTEAF
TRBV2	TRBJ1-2	ASRRGAGGGYT
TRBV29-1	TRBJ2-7	SGRTGEYEQY
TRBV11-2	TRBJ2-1	ASSLVKGERRLNEQF
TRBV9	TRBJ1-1	ASSGQGVNTEAF